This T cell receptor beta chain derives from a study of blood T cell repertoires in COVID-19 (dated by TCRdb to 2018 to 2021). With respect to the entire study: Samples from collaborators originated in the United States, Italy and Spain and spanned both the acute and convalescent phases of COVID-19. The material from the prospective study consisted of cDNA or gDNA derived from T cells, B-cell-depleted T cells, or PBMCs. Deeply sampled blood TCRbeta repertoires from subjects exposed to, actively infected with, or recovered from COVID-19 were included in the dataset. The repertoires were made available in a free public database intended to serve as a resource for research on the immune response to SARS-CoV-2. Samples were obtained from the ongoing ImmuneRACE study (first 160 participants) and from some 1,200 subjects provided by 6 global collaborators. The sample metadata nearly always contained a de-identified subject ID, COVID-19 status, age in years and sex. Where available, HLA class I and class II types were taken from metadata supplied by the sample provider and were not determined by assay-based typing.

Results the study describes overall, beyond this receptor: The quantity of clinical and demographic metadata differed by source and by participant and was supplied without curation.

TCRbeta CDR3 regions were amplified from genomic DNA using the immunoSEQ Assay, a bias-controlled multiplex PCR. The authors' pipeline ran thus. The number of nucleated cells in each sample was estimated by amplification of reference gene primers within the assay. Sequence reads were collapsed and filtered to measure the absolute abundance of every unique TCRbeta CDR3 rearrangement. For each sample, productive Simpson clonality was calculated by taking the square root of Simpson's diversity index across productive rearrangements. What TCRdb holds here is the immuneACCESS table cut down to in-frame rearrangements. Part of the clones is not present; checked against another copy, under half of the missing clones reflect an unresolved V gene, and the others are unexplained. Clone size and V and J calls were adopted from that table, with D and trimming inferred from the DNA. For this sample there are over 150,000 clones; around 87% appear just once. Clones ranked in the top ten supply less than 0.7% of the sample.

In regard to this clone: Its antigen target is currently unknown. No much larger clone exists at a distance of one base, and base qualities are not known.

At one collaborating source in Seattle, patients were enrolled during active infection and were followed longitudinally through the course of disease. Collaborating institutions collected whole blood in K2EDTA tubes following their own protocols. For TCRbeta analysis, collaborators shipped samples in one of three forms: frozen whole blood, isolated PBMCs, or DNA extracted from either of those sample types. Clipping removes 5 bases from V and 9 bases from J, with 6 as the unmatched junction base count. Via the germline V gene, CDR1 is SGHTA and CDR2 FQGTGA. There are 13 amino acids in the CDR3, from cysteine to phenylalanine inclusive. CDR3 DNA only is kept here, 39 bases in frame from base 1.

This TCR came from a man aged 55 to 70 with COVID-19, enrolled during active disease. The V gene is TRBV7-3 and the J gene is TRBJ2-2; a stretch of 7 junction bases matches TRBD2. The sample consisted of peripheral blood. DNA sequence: TGTGCCAGCAGCACAGGCGGGAGTCGGGAGCTGTTTTTT. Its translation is CASSTGGSRELFF.